This T cell receptor (beta chain) was observed in a study of blood T cell repertoires in COVID-19. Study information: Samples of COVID-19 (acute and convalescent) were obtained from the United States, Italy and Spain. Nucleic acid was either cDNA or gDNA, and it came from T cells, B-cell-depleted T cells, or PBMCs.

Germline CDR1 SGHRS, CDR2 YFSETQ. The CDR3 length is 16 residues. V lost 4 bases, J lost 3 bases, and 20 bases lay in between. Assay used: immunoSEQ multiplex PCR; TCRdb lists only in-frame clones, some missing. The sample has about 71,000 clones, about four fifths seen once; the top ten hold roughly 15%. The TCR was taken from a woman of 80 years or more with acute or convalescent COVID-19. The chain employs TRBV5-1 and TRBJ2-7; TRBD1 might be the D (6 bases). The specimen was peripheral blood. The CDR3 reads CASSPGRRGGIYEQYF. CDR3 sequence (DNA): TGCGCCAGCAGCCCCGGGCGGAGAGGGGGAATCTACGAGCAGTACTTC.